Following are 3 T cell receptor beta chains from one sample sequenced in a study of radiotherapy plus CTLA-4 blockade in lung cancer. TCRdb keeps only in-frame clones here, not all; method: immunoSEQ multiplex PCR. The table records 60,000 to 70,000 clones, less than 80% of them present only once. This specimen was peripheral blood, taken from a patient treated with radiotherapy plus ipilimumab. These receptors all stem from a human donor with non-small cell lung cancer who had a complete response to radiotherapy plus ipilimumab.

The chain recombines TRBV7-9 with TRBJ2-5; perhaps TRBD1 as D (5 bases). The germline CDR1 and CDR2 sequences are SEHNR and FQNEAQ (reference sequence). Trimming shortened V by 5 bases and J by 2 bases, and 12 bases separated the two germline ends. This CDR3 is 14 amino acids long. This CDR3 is CASSLWTLQETQYF. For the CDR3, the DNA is TGTGCCAGCAGCCTTTGGACACTTCAAGAGACCCAGTACTTC.

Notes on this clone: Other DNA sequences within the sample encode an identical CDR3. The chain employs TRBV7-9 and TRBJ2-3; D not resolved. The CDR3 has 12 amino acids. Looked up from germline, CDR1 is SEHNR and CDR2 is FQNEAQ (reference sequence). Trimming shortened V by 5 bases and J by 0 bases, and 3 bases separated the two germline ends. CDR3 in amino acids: CASSPSTDTQYF. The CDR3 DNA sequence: TGTGCCAGCAGCCCCAGCACAGATACGCAGTATTTT.

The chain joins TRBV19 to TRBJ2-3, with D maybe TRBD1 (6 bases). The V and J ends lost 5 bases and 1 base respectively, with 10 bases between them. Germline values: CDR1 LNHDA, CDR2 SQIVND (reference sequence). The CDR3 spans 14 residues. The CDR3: CASSARQGTDTQYF. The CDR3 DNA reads TGTGCCAGTAGTGCCCGACAGGGCACAGATACGCAGTATTTT.